The following is a T cell receptor beta chain sequence with its context. Libraries were prepared by immunoSEQ multiplex PCR; TCRdb keeps only in-frame clonotypes and omits some of them. The data show about 76,000 clones, around 78% seen once. This sample is part of a study of blood T cell repertoires in COVID-19. Study overall: Both acute and convalescent COVID-19 samples were obtained from the United States, Italy and Spain. The analysed material was cDNA or gDNA that came from T cells, B-cell-depleted T cells, or PBMCs.

Trimming cost V 3 bases and J 8 bases; bases outside gene matches: 11. Germline V gives CDR1 LGHNA, CDR2 YSLEER. CDR3 length equals 16 residues. This clonotype was sampled from a human donor in a cohort sampled during active COVID-19. The chain recombines TRBV4-3 with TRBJ1-2; TRBD1 matches 11 bases. Sample: peripheral blood. The CDR3 sequence is CASSQDRTGGAGGYTF. The CDR3 DNA reads TGCGCCAGCAGCCAGGATCGGACAGGGGGCGCGGGGGGCTACACCTTC.